The 28 T cell receptor beta chains presented below share a single source sample, sequenced in a study of blood T cell repertoires in COVID-19 (dated by TCRdb to about 2020). The library was obtained by the immunoSEQ multiplex PCR assay. TCRdb's version of the immuneACCESS table is confined to in-frame rearrangements and falls short of the full clone set. An unresolved V gene accounts for under half of the shortfall where checked; the remainder is of unknown origin. In this sample the table shows 40,000 to 45,000 clones, roughly 85% of which occur a single time. The top ten constitute 8% to 9% of the sample. Sequenced input: peripheral blood. The receptors come from a man aged 60 to 69 with active COVID-19.

The rearrangement links TRBV18 to TRBJ2-7; TRBD1 matches 7 bases. Germline V gives CDR1 KGHSH, CDR2 LQKENI. The J segment lost 0 bases and the V segment lost 3 bases, leaving 11 bases of the junction unmatched. The CDR3 consists of 17 residues. In DNA, the CDR3 is TGTGCCAGCTCACCGAAGGCCCCGGACAGGTTCTCCTACGAGCAGTACTTC. It codes for CASSPKAPDRFSYEQYF.

The genes are TRBV15 and TRBJ2-2; 9 bases line up with TRBD2. Germline CDR1 and CDR2: LNHNV and YYDKDF (reference sequence). The ends lost 0 bases at V and 2 bases at J; junction bases unmatched: 7. This CDR3 spans 18 amino acids. The CDR3 coding sequence is TGTGCCACCAGCAGAGATTGGTCGCTAGCGGGAAACACCGGGGAGCTGTTTTTT. This sequence encodes CATSRDWSLAGNTGELFF.

CDR3 sequence reads: CASSESTLLGRRETQYF. The CDR3 DNA follows: TGCGCCAGCAGTGAGTCGACTCTCTTAGGTCGTAGGGAGACCCAGTACTTC. The chain recombines TRBV10-2 with TRBJ2-5, with D hard to call. This CDR3 has 17 amino acids. CDR1 WSHSY and CDR2 SAAADI come from the germline V gene. V lost 0 bases and J lost 5, with 19 bases in between.

The chain combines TRBV19 with TRBJ1-5; tentatively, D is TRBD1 (5 bases). Germline V lookup: CDR1 LNHDA, CDR2 SQIVND (reference sequence). The germline V and J ends were trimmed by 6 bases and 2 bases, with 11 bases remaining between them. The CDR3 contains 14 residues. The CDR3 is CASREPRGNQPQHF. CDR3 bases: TGTGCCAGTAGGGAACCCAGGGGCAATCAGCCCCAGCATTTT.

The chain joins TRBV4-1 to TRBJ1-2, with TRBD1 identical over 10 bases. The CDR3 totals 14 residues. V lost 1 base to trimming and J lost 7 bases; unmatched junction nucleotides: 3. The germline CDR1 and CDR2 sequences are MGHRA and YSYEKL. CDR3 nucleotide sequence: TGCGCCAGCAGCCAAGGGGACAGGGGAGCTGGCTACACCTTC. This translates into CASSQGDRGAGYTF.

The chain uses TRBV6-5 and TRBJ1-2; TRBD1 matches 7 bases. From germline, CDR1 is MNHEY and CDR2 SVGAGI. V shed 6 bases, J shed 8 bases, and the junction held 9 bases outside the gene matches. The CDR3 spans 13 residues. The CDR3 coding sequence is TGTGCCAGCAGGATAGACAGGGAAGGCGGCTACACCTTC. Its translation is CASRIDREGGYTF.

J is TRBJ1-3 and V is TRBV16, with D possibly matching TRBD1 (6 bases). This CDR3 has 17 residues. V was shortened by 0 bases and J by 0 bases, with 12 bases between the two germline ends. Germline CDR1 KGHSY, CDR2 FQNENV. The CDR3: CASSQSGQPYSGNTIYF. The CDR3 DNA is TGTGCCAGCAGCCAATCGGGACAACCTTACTCTGGAAACACCATATATTTT. The entire variable domain, with the rest obtained from reference TRBV16 and TRBJ1-3, is as follows: GEEVAQTPKHLVRGEGQKAKLYCAPIKGHSYVFWYQQVLKNEFKFLISFQNENVFDETGMPKERFSAKCLPNSPCSLEIQATKLEDSAVYFCASSQSGQPYSGNTIYFGEGSWLTVV.

The rearrangement links TRBV28 to TRBJ2-2; D gene ambiguous. Trimming took off 6 bases at V and 7 bases at J, with 9 bases between the two ends. Germline-derived CDR1 and CDR2 are MDHEN and SYDVKM. This CDR3 has 12 residues. The chain's CDR3 is CASRLAVGELFF. CDR3 sequence (DNA): TGTGCCAGCAGACTCGCCGTCGGGGAGCTGTTTTTT.

V and J are TRBV18 and TRBJ1-5; TRBD1 might be the D (6 bases). CDR3 length: 14 residues. Germline-derived CDR1 and CDR2 are KGHSH and LQKENI. Trimming shortened V by 4 bases and J by 2 bases, and 9 bases separated the two germline ends. For the CDR3, the DNA is TGTGCCAGCTCACTGAACAGGGGCAATCAGCCCCAGCATTTT. Translating gives CASSLNRGNQPQHF.

V is TRBV20-1 and J is TRBJ2-3, with 8 bases aligning to TRBD2. The trim removed 3 bases at V and 3 bases at J, leaving 5 bases unmatched. The CDR3 is 14 residues long. Looked up from germline, CDR1 is DFQATT and CDR2 is SNEGSKA (reference sequence). In DNA form, the CDR3 reads TGCAGTGCTAGTGGCCGGGAGGGGACAGATACGCAGTATTTT. It codes for CSASGREGTDTQYF.

The genes are TRBV3-1 (or the pseudogene TRBV3-2) and TRBJ2-1, with a possible D match to TRBD2 (5 bases). The length of the CDR3 is 13 residues. Trimming removed 6 bases from V and 6 bases from J, with 12 bases in between. Germline V gene lookup returns CDR1 LGHDT and CDR2 YNNKEL (reference sequence). The CDR3 reads CASRGSGPNEQFF. CDR3 in DNA: TGTGCCAGCAGAGGGAGCGGCCCCAATGAGCAGTTCTTC.

The chain couples TRBV5-6 to TRBJ2-7; D is unresolved. This CDR3 has 11 amino acids. The germline V and J ends were trimmed by 3 bases and 2 bases, with 3 bases remaining between them. In germline, CDR1 is SGHDT, CDR2 YYEEEE. DNA for the CDR3: TGTGCCAGCAGCTCAGCCTACGAGCAGTACTTC. This sequence encodes CASSSAYEQYF.

The chain combines TRBV9 with TRBJ2-5; 13 bases match TRBD2. Germline values: CDR1 SGDLS, CDR2 YYNGEE. The CDR3 has 17 amino acids. V lost 4 bases to trimming and J lost 5 bases; unmatched junction nucleotides: 11. Here the CDR3 DNA reads TGTGCCAGCAGCCCTATGGGGACTAGCGGGAAGGGGGAGACCCAGTACTTC. This gives the protein CASSPMGTSGKGETQYF.

This clone has just a few counts. The chain has TRBV19 and TRBJ1-5; no definite D call. Germline CDR1 LNHDA, CDR2 SQIVND (reference sequence). The CDR3 sequence is 12 residues long. V was trimmed by 0 bases and J by 6 bases, leaving 3 bases between them. The CDR3 DNA follows: TGTGCCAGTAGTATAGAGGCTCAGCCCCAGCATTTT. Translating gives CASSIEAQPQHF.

The chain has TRBV6-5 and TRBJ2-3; 7 bases are a match to TRBD2. V lost 2 bases and J lost 1; bases outside the gene matches: 3. The CDR3 loop spans 15 amino acids. CDR1 is MNHEY, CDR2 SVGAGI, per germline. The CDR3 DNA reads TGTGCCAGCAGTTACGACCTAGCGGGCACAGATACGCAGTATTTT. It is translated as CASSYDLAGTDTQYF.

CDR3 sequence reads: CASSLRGEKALGEQFF. DNA for the CDR3: TGTGCCAGCAGCTTGAGGGGTGAGAAGGCACTGGGTGAGCAGTTCTTC. The chain couples TRBV5-8 to TRBJ2-1, with D tentatively TRBD1 (5 bases). The CDR3 runs to 16 residues. Trimming cost V 1 base and J 9 bases, with 20 bases left between them. In germline, CDR1 is SGHTS, CDR2 YDEGEE.

V and J are TRBV18 and TRBJ2-7; a possible D gene is TRBD1 (6 bases). Germline V gives CDR1 KGHSH, CDR2 LQKENI. With 0 bases removed from V and 3 bases from J, the gap between germline ends came to 9 bases. This CDR3 region has 14 residues. For the CDR3, the DNA is TGTGCCAGCTCACCACCCGGACAGAGCTACGAGCAGTACTTC. Amino acids: CASSPPGQSYEQYF.

V and J are TRBV29-1 and TRBJ2-1, with 10 nucleotides matching TRBD2. J gave up 5 bases and V 6 bases, and 13 bases lay outside the gene matches. The CDR3 runs to 16 residues. Germline CDR1 SQVTM, CDR2 ANQGSEA. The DNA of the CDR3 is TGCAGCGTCGCCTATTCTAGCGGGAGCAGTGACAATGAGCAGTTCTTC. Amino acids: CSVAYSSGSSDNEQFF.

The chain couples TRBV7-2 to TRBJ2-1; 13 nucleotides agree with TRBD2. V was clipped by 4 bases and J by 10 bases; unmatched bases: 1. This CDR3 contains 13 residues. From germline, CDR1 is SGHTA and CDR2 FQGNSA. The CDR3 DNA reads as TGTGCCAGCAGCTCGGGACTAGCGGGAGAGCAGTTCTTC. Translating gives CASSSGLAGEQFF.

The V and J genes are TRBV2 and TRBJ2-1, with a tentative D call TRBD2 (5 bases). Trimming removed 0 bases from V and 8 bases from J, with 14 bases in between. Germline V gene data show CDR1 as SNHLY and CDR2 as FYNNEI. This CDR3 comprises 15 residues. The CDR3 protein is CASSEARDIVDEQFF. For the CDR3, the DNA is TGTGCCAGCAGTGAAGCCCGGGATATCGTGGATGAGCAGTTCTTC.

The V gene is TRBV24-1, the J gene TRBJ2-1, with 8 bases lining up with TRBD2. Trimming at V came to 4 bases and at J to 9 bases, leaving 13 bases not matched to a gene. CDR3 size: 16 residues. Germline loops: CDR1 KGHDR, CDR2 SFDVKD. The DNA of the CDR3 is TGTGCCACCAGTGAGAGCGAAATCGGGAGGGGGGGTGAGCAGTTCTTC. It is translated as CATSESEIGRGGEQFF.

The chain joins TRBV18 to TRBJ1-5; 7 nucleotides agree with TRBD1. CDR1 KGHSH and CDR2 LQKENI come from the germline V gene. V lost 2 bases, J lost 0 bases, and 7 bases stayed unmatched. The CDR3 consists of 17 residues. DNA of the CDR3: TGTGCCAGCTCACCAGGACAGGCAATTTATAGCAATCAGCCCCAGCATTTT. Protein product: CASSPGQAIYSNQPQHF.

This rearrangement joins TRBV2 to TRBJ2-7; 9 nucleotides match TRBD1. This CDR3 spans 14 amino acids. Germline loops: CDR1 SNHLY, CDR2 FYNNEI. Losses at the gene ends were 2 bases for V and 3 bases for J; bases not matched to a gene: 2. The CDR3 region has the DNA TGTGCCAGCAGTGAACAGGACAGGGGCTACGAGCAGTACTTC. Protein product: CASSEQDRGYEQYF.

The chain couples TRBV7-8 to TRBJ2-2; 7 nucleotides agree with TRBD2. Germline lookup yields CDR1 SGHVS and CDR2 FQNEAQ. The CDR3 runs to 16 residues. V lost 10 bases, J lost 1 base, and 12 bases stayed unmatched. DNA of the CDR3: TGTGCCACACATCGGGCTAGCGGACTGAACACCGGGGAGCTGTTTTTT. Protein product: CATHRASGLNTGELFF.

This sequence joins TRBV7-9 and TRBJ2-7; the D gene is possibly TRBD2 (6 bases). CDR1 is SEHNR, CDR2 FQNEAQ, per germline (reference sequence). V was trimmed by 5 bases and J by 2 bases, leaving 13 bases between them. CDR3 length: 14 amino acids. The CDR3 here is CASSPSERTYEQYF. DNA of the CDR3: TGTGCCAGCAGCCCTAGCGAAAGGACCTACGAGCAGTACTTC.

V and J are TRBV7-8 and TRBJ1-2, with D perhaps matching TRBD1 (5 bases). Trimming removed 5 bases at V and 0 bases at J, with 7 bases between. This CDR3 contains 13 residues. The germline CDR1 and CDR2 sequences are SGHVS and FQNEAQ. The CDR3 protein is CASSLDTNYGYTF. Written as DNA, the CDR3 is TGTGCCAGCAGCCTGGACACTAACTATGGCTACACCTTC.

The rearrangement joins TRBV12-3 or TRBV12-4 to TRBJ1-5, with D hard to call. The V gene lost 7 bases and the J gene lost 5 bases, with 12 bases spanning the gap. This CDR3 has 13 residues. The chain's CDR3 is CASTDTPYQPQHF. The CDR3 region has the DNA TGTGCCAGCACTGACACCCCATATCAGCCCCAGCATTTT.

This rearrangement joins TRBV2 to TRBJ2-2; 7 nucleotides align to TRBD2. The CDR3 has 15 amino acids. V shed 1 base and J 6 bases; nucleotides not matched to a gene: 5. Germline V gene lookup returns CDR1 SNHLY and CDR2 FYNNEI. This CDR3 reads CASSEESSGSGELFF. The CDR3 coding sequence is TGTGCCAGCAGTGAAGAGTCTAGCGGATCCGGGGAGCTGTTTTTT.